This T cell receptor (beta chain) appears in the sequencing data of a study of Ad26.COV2.S vaccination and SARS-CoV-2 variants. Whole-study results and caveats: The TCR breadth and depth analyses may have produced an underestimate of total T cell responses. Similar non-spike TCR breadth was observed in recipients of vaccine and of placebo. Spike-specific TCR breadth was greater in vaccine than placebo recipients.

Treatment of the sample: 15 to 20 received Ad26.COV2.S at low or high dose, single or two shots; about five received placebo; per-sample allocation not given. All samples were drawn on day 63, counting from the first vaccine or placebo injection. An Ad26 vector expressing Wuhan-strain SARS-CoV-2 spike constituted the vaccine. The table came from immunoSEQ multiplex PCR; TCRdb's copy has only in-frame clones and leaves some out. The sample shows some 340,000 clones, roughly 84% of them seen only once. This CDR3 region has 15 residues. Germline V lookup: CDR1 MNHEY, CDR2 SVGAGI. V was clipped by 7 bases and J by 4 bases, with 18 bases between them. With respect to this clone: Its antigen is not known.

This TCR came from a person aged 18-65 years who received the Ad26.COV2.S COVID-19 vaccine or a placebo. The specimen was peripheral blood, collected in a trial of Ad26.COV2.S vaccine versus placebo. The chain recombines TRBV6-5 with TRBJ2-3; D is tentatively TRBD1 or TRBD2 (7 bases each). The CDR3 DNA is TGTGCCAGCACCTCAGGGGGGGCAGGGCCAGATACGCAGTATTTT. Translation: CASTSGGAGPDTQYF.